The next 31 T cell receptor beta chains were all read from a single sample in a study of blood T cell repertoires in COVID-19. Profiled with immunoSEQ multiplex PCR; TCRdb holds only in-frame clones, not every one. The table lists tens of thousands of clones, roughly four fifths of them singletons, with 25% to 35% in the top ten. The sample taken for sequencing was peripheral blood. The receptors shown here come from a woman between 70 and 85 years old with acute or convalescent COVID-19.

The V and J genes are TRBV4-2 and TRBJ2-2, with 11 bases fitting TRBD2. With 0 bases clipped from V and 7 bases from J, the junction kept 7 bases outside the gene matches. Germline CDR1 and CDR2: LGHNA and YNFKEQ. This CDR3 comprises 17 residues. CDR3 sequence reads: CASSQEGVAGGIGELFF. CDR3 DNA: TGTGCCAGCAGCCAAGAGGGGGTAGCGGGAGGGATCGGGGAGCTGTTTTTT.

V is TRBV27 and J is TRBJ1-2; 9 bases align to TRBD1. The J segment lost 6 bases and the V segment lost 4 bases, leaving 15 bases of the junction unmatched. Germline CDR1 and CDR2: MNHEY and SMNVEV (reference sequence). CDR3 size: 17 residues. Here the CDR3 DNA reads TGTGCCAGCAGTTCAGGTTGGTCACAGGGGGCTAGGGATGGCTACACCTTC. Its translation: CASSSGWSQGARDGYTF.

The sample holds a few counts of this clone. The genes are TRBV15 and TRBJ2-7; TRBD2 agrees at 9 bases. After removal of 0 bases from V and 0 bases from J, the junction contained 9 bases not matched to a gene. The CDR3 runs 18 residues. Germline V CDR1 and CDR2: LNHNV, YYDKDF (reference sequence). The CDR3 sequence is CATSREDSGSFSSYEQYF. The CDR3 DNA reads TGTGCCACCAGCAGAGAGGATAGCGGGAGCTTCTCCTCCTACGAGCAGTACTTC.

This clone was observed once. The gene calls are TRBV7-9 and TRBJ1-5; a weak D match, TRBD1 (5 bases). The CDR3 contains 14 residues. Looked up from germline, CDR1 is SEHNR and CDR2 is FQNEAQ (reference sequence). V dropped 5 bases and J dropped 7 bases, with 15 bases sitting between them. The CDR3 coding sequence is TGTGCCAGCAGCCTCGCAGGGTTTGGCCAGCCCCAGCATTTT. It is translated as CASSLAGFGQPQHF.

This clone appeared many times. The J gene is TRBJ1-1, the V gene TRBV7-9, with 9 nucleotides matching TRBD1. The CDR3 has 17 residues. Germline V CDR1 and CDR2: SEHNR, FQNEAQ (reference sequence). Trimming at V came to 4 bases and at J to 0 bases, leaving 9 bases not matched to a gene. The CDR3 nucleotides are TGTGCCAGCAGCTCCTCCCGGGACAGGGTTATGAACACTGAAGCTTTCTTT. Translated: CASSSSRDRVMNTEAFF.

The sample holds a few counts of this clone. The chain carries TRBV18 and TRBJ2-7; perhaps TRBD2 as D (7 bases). The germline gives CDR1 KGHSH, CDR2 LQKENI. CDR3 size: 15 residues. V gave up 2 bases and J gave up 4 bases, with 15 bases separating them. The CDR3 DNA follows: TGTGCCAGCTCACCATCCAGGGGAGGGAATTACGAGCAGTACTTC. Protein product: CASSPSRGGNYEQYF.

J is TRBJ1-3 and V is TRBV15; D is unclear. The V end lost 0 bases, the J end lost 2 bases, and 17 bases lay between the germline ends. CDR3 length: 18 amino acids. In germline, CDR1 is LNHNV, CDR2 YYDKDF (reference sequence). CDR3 nucleotide sequence: TGTGCCACCAGCAGAGATCGAGTCGAGAGGGAAGCTGGAAACACCATATATTTT. Translation gives CATSRDRVEREAGNTIYF.

This clone was counted between two and nine times. The rearrangement uses TRBV19 and TRBJ1-5; D is ambiguous. The germline V gene encodes CDR1 LNHDA and CDR2 SQIVND (reference sequence). The CDR3 length is 13 residues. With 5 bases removed from V and 7 bases from J, the gap between germline ends came to 12 bases. The CDR3 region is CASSPGGGQPQHF. The CDR3 region has the DNA TGTGCCAGTAGTCCGGGTGGTGGGCAGCCCCAGCATTTT.

The genes are TRBV21-1 and TRBJ2-3; TRBD2 reflects the table's D call only, with no check against the DNA. TRBV21-1 is assigned pseudogene status. The CDR3 covers 20 residues. The CDR3 loop reads CASDGTVGLAGSLSTDTQYF. CDR3 coding DNA: TGTGCCAGCGACGGGACAGTAGGACTAGCGGGGTCTCTAAGCACAGATACGCAGTATTTT.

The chain has TRBV6-5 and TRBJ1-1; 7 nucleotides match TRBD1. This CDR3 has 15 amino acids. Germline CDR1 and CDR2: MNHEY and SVGAGI. The J segment lost 0 bases and the V segment lost 2 bases, leaving 3 bases of the junction unmatched. In DNA, the CDR3 is TGTGCCAGCAGTTACGCAGGGGGAATGAACACTGAAGCTTTCTTT. Protein product: CASSYAGGMNTEAFF.

This rearrangement joins TRBV5-6 to TRBJ2-1; 7 nucleotides align to TRBD2. There are 15 residues in the CDR3. Germline lookup yields CDR1 SGHDT and CDR2 YYEEEE. The J segment lost 0 bases and the V segment lost 4 bases, leaving 4 bases of the junction unmatched. The CDR3 reads CASSVGRSSYNEQFF. Written as DNA, the CDR3 is TGTGCCAGCAGCGTCGGGAGGAGCTCCTACAATGAGCAGTTCTTC.

The V and J genes are TRBV4-1 and TRBJ1-5; no reliable D call. With 0 bases removed from V and 2 bases from J, the gap between germline ends came to 8 bases. The CDR3 loop spans 15 amino acids. Per germline, CDR1 MGHRA and CDR2 YSYEKL. Here the CDR3 reads CASSQEGTGNQPQHF. DNA for the CDR3: TGCGCCAGCAGCCAAGAAGGAACAGGCAATCAGCCCCAGCATTTT.

The V call is TRBV27, the J call TRBJ2-1, with D possibly TRBD1 on 5 matching bases. The CDR3 is 14 residues long. The V and J ends lost 2 bases and 4 bases respectively, with 9 bases between them. Germline V gives CDR1 MNHEY, CDR2 SMNVEV (reference sequence). The CDR3 DNA sequence: TGTGCCAGCAGTTTAATGAGACAGTACAATGAGCAGTTCTTC. This translates into CASSLMRQYNEQFF.

The chain links TRBV6-5 to TRBJ1-1; TRBD1 might be the D (6 bases). V was trimmed by 8 bases and J by 4 bases, leaving 8 bases between them. The CDR3 totals 11 residues. CDR1 and CDR2 from the germline V gene are MNHEY and SVGAGI. CDR3 residues: CASQGSTEAFF. The CDR3 region has the DNA TGTGCCAGCCAGGGGAGCACTGAAGCTTTCTTT.

CDR3 sequence reads: CASSLNGGSLTDTQYF. As DNA, the CDR3 is TGTGCCAGCAGCTTAAATGGAGGTTCGTTAACGGATACGCAGTATTTT. V usage is TRBV7-3 and J usage is TRBJ2-3; weak D call: TRBD2 (5 bases). Germline CDR1 and CDR2: SGHTA and FQGTGA. There are 16 residues in the CDR3. V gave up 1 base and J gave up 6 bases, with 17 bases separating them.

This chain uses TRBV14 with TRBJ2-1; D possibly corresponds to TRBD1 (5 bases). Trimming stripped 2 bases from V and 6 bases from J, with 23 bases between. This CDR3 has 18 residues. Germline V gene sequence: CDR1 SGHDN, CDR2 FVKESK. CDR3 in DNA: TGTGCCAGCAGCCAATATAGGGGCGCCGGAGTTTGGTCCAATGAGCAGTTCTTC. Amino acid sequence: CASSQYRGAGVWSNEQFF. Together with reference TRBV14 and TRBJ2-1, the CDR3 gives the full variable domain: EAGVTQFPSHSVIEKGQTVTLRCDPISGHDNLYWYRRVMGKEIKFLLHFVKESKQDESGMPNNRFLAERTGGTYSTLKVQPAELEDSGVYFCASSQYRGAGVWSNEQFFGPGTRLTVL.

In its sample, this clone was seen many times. The J gene is TRBJ2-7, the V gene TRBV7-2; D gene uncertain. The CDR3 spans 14 residues. CDR1 is SGHTA and CDR2 is FQGNSA in the germline V gene. The V end lost 1 base, the J end lost 1 base, and 8 bases lay between the germline ends. The CDR3 DNA reads as TGTGCCAGCAGCTTAGTTGTTACTTCCTACGAGCAGTACTTC. It translates to CASSLVVTSYEQYF.

The rearrangement joins TRBV4-2 to TRBJ2-6, with TRBD1 matching 8 bases. Trimming took 1 base from V and 3 from J; bases not matched to a gene: 5. The CDR3 has 17 residues. Germline V lookup: CDR1 LGHNA, CDR2 YNFKEQ. CDR3 sequence: CASSQGQGAGGANVLTF. The CDR3 DNA sequence: TGTGCCAGCAGCCAAGGTCAGGGGGCCGGTGGGGCCAACGTCCTGACTTTC.

The chain uses TRBV6-5 and TRBJ1-2; D perhaps matches TRBD1 (5 bases). The CDR3 totals 13 residues. V was cut by 5 bases and J by 0 bases, with 7 bases left in between. Germline values: CDR1 MNHEY, CDR2 SVGAGI. The CDR3 nucleotides are TGTGCCAGCAGTCCACAGGCTAACTATGGCTACACCTTC. It translates to CASSPQANYGYTF.

The rearrangement links TRBV9 to TRBJ1-2; 8 bases agree with TRBD1. CDR1 and CDR2 from the germline V gene are SGDLS and YYNGEE. Trimming at V came to 3 bases and at J to 1 base, leaving 2 bases not matched to a gene. The CDR3 runs to 14 residues. The CDR3, as DNA: TGTGCCAGCAGCGCAACAGGGGGTAACTATGGCTACACCTTC. As protein: CASSATGGNYGYTF.

Written as DNA, the CDR3 is TGCGCCAGCAGCCAAGATACGGCGGGACAGGGAGCACACGAGCAGTACTTC. It translates to CASSQDTAGQGAHEQYF. This chain joins TRBV4-1 and TRBJ2-7; TRBD1 aligns across 9 bases. This CDR3 has 17 amino acids. The V gene end was trimmed by 0 bases and the J gene end by 5 bases; junction bases not matched to a gene: 11. In germline, CDR1 is MGHRA, CDR2 YSYEKL.

The rearrangement links TRBV19 to TRBJ1-1; D may be TRBD1 (5 bases). The germline V and J ends were trimmed by 5 bases and 5 bases, with 15 bases remaining between them. From germline, CDR1 is LNHDA and CDR2 SQIVND (reference sequence). The CDR3 sequence is 14 residues long. The CDR3 nucleotides read TGTGCCAGTAGTGTGGACGTCGGGGGAACTGAAGCTTTCTTT. Translating gives CASSVDVGGTEAFF.

The chain joins TRBV27 to TRBJ1-2, with a weak D call TRBD1 (6 bases). Germline V gene data show CDR1 as MNHEY and CDR2 as SMNVEV (reference sequence). This CDR3 is built from 14 residues. V was shortened by 2 bases and J by 2 bases, with 9 bases between the two germline ends. The CDR3 coding sequence is TGTGCCAGCAGTTTAGCCAGGGGAAACTATGGCTACACCTTC. Its translation: CASSLARGNYGYTF.

The chain employs TRBV6-2 or TRBV6-3 and TRBJ2-5; 9 bases are shared with TRBD1. J lost 2 bases, V lost 5 bases, and 9 bases had no gene match. The CDR3 has 16 amino acids. Germline assignment: CDR1 MNHEY and CDR2 SVGEGT. This CDR3 is CASSNPDRGWQETQYF. CDR3 nucleotides: TGTGCCAGCAGTAACCCGGACAGGGGATGGCAAGAGACCCAGTACTTC.

This clone was seen a few times. This chain links TRBV2 with TRBJ2-5, with TRBD1 as a possible D gene (5 bases). Trimming pared 4 bases from V and 3 bases from J, leaving 6 bases between. The CDR3 contains 12 residues. The germline CDR1 and CDR2 sequences are SNHLY and FYNNEI. CDR3 in amino acids: CASSVGEETQYF. CDR3 DNA: TGTGCCAGCAGTGTAGGGGAAGAGACCCAGTACTTC.

The chain combines TRBV6-5 with TRBJ1-2, with D perhaps TRBD1 (5 bases). Trimming removed 6 bases at V and 6 bases at J, with 11 bases between. The CDR3 loop spans 12 amino acids. CDR1 and CDR2 from the germline V gene are MNHEY and SVGAGI. The CDR3 nucleotides are TGTGCCAGCAGGAGACAGCATAATGGCTACACCTTC. Translated, it gives CASRRQHNGYTF.

The rearrangement uses TRBV28 and TRBJ2-7, with D possibly matching TRBD1 (5 bases). This CDR3 comprises 13 residues. V gave up 7 bases and J gave up 2 bases, with 12 bases separating them. Germline lookup yields CDR1 MDHEN and CDR2 SYDVKM. The DNA of the CDR3 is TGTGCCAGCACCATTGACAGACCCTACGAGCAGTACTTC. This encodes CASTIDRPYEQYF.

The CDR3: CASRAGQGLDEQYF. The DNA for the CDR3 is TGCGCCAGCAGGGCAGGACAGGGACTCGACGAGCAGTACTTC. V is TRBV10-2 and J is TRBJ2-7, with 8 bases matching TRBD1. V was clipped by 6 bases and J by 5 bases; unmatched bases: 9. The CDR3 runs to 14 residues. Germline CDR1 is WSHSY and CDR2 is SAAADI.

This clone was found once. V and J are TRBV7-2 and TRBJ1-1, with D maybe TRBD1 (6 bases). Germline V CDR1 and CDR2: SGHTA, FQGNSA. The CDR3 is 15 amino acids. The V end lost 3 bases, the J end lost 0 bases, and 11 bases lay between the germline ends. The CDR3 loop is CASSLTGRMNTEAFF. CDR3 coding DNA: TGTGCCAGCAGCTTGACAGGAAGGATGAACACTGAAGCTTTCTTT. The whole variable domain, remainder taken from reference TRBV7-2 and TRBJ1-1, is GAGVSQSPSNKVTEKGKDVELRCDPISGHTALYWYRQSLGQGLEFLIYFQGNSAPDKSGLPSDRFSAERTGGSVSTLTIQRTQQEDSAVYLCASSLTGRMNTEAFFGQGTRLTVV.

The chain uses TRBV6-5 and TRBJ2-7; 7 bases are shared with TRBD1. The V gene's germline CDR1 is MNHEY and CDR2 SVGAGI. CDR3 length: 15 residues. The J segment lost 2 bases and the V segment lost 8 bases, leaving 12 bases of the junction unmatched. In DNA form, the CDR3 reads TGTGCCAGCGGGGCCATCGGGACAGCTACCTACGAGCAGTACTTC. This translates into CASGAIGTATYEQYF.

The chain couples TRBV30 to TRBJ1-2; no clear D gene. The CDR3 has 12 amino acids. Germline CDR1 GTSNPN, CDR2 SVGIG (reference sequence). V was pared by 4 bases and J by 7 bases, with 13 bases between. The CDR3 DNA follows: TGTGCCTGGATACTGGCGTCGGGTGGCTACACCTTC. This translates into CAWILASGGYTF.